This TCR beta chain derives from a study of blood T cell repertoires in COVID-19. Turning to the study itself: Sources were T cells, B-cell-depleted T cells, or PBMCs; the material itself was cDNA or gDNA.

CDR3 length: 15 residues. V trimming: 1 base; J trimming: 7 bases; junction bases outside the gene matches: 4. Germline-derived CDR1 and CDR2 are SGHTA and FQGNSA. Produced via immunoSEQ multiplex PCR; TCRdb's table is partial and in-frame only. The table records around 280,000 clones, 90% of them present only once. The TCR originated in a woman aged 18 to 35 with acute COVID-19. Sample: PBMCs or T cells enriched from blood (not recorded which). The chain couples TRBV7-2 to TRBJ2-1, with 10 bases that match TRBD2. This CDR3 reads CASSLEAGGWNEQFF. CDR3 nucleotides: TGTGCCAGCAGCTTAGAAGCGGGAGGGTGGAATGAGCAGTTCTTC.